These T cell receptor beta chains were read from a single sample in a study of T cell changes during pregnancy in multiple sclerosis. This table comes from immunoSEQ multiplex PCR, and its TCRdb copy is limited to in-frame clones, with some not included. The sample carries under 70,000 clones, approximately 90% recorded once. The specimen comprised CD4+ T cells from peripheral blood mononuclear cells, sampled in the first trimester of pregnancy. These TCRs come from a female donor with multiple sclerosis, enrolled in a pregnancy study. Both conserved end residues are part of each CDR3. Fields, in order: V gene, D gene, CDR3 length, J gene, clone size, CDR3 protein, CDR3 DNA. The D gene is left open where the match is weak. Not all rows give a size; the values are once, few, many and, for expanded clones, a class.

TRBV29-1	TRBD1	14	TRBJ2-5	NA	CSGEGQGWGETQYF	TGCAGCGGTGAGGGACAGGGATGGGGGGAGACCCAGTACTTC
TRBV25-1	TRBD1	16	TRBJ1-1	NA	CASRWGDRVLNTEAFF	TGTGCCAGCAGGTGGGGGGACAGGGTGTTGAACACTGAAGCTTTCTTT
TRBV21-1	NA	14	TRBJ2-2	NA	CASSDRPNTGELFF	TGTGCCAGCTCCGACAGACCGAACACCGGGGAGCTGTTTTTT
TRBV19	TRBD2	16	TRBJ2-7	NA	CASSIKRAGGNDEQYF	TGTGCCAGTAGTATCAAACGAGCGGGGGGAAACGACGAGCAGTACTTC
TRBV18	TRBD1	14	TRBJ1-2	NA	CASSGTGANYGYTF	TGTGCCAGCTCCGGGACAGGGGCGAACTATGGCTACACCTTC
TRBV5-5	NA	15	TRBJ1-2	NA	CASSSGQSFFYGYTF	TGTGCCAGCAGCTCCGGACAGAGCTTTTTCTATGGCTACACCTTC
TRBV7-2	NA	15	TRBJ1-1	NA	CASSNTRQFGTEAFF	TGTGCCAGCAGCAATACAAGACAATTTGGGACTGAAGCTTTCTTT
TRBV7-2	NA	12	TRBJ2-7	once	CASSVDSYEQYF	TGTGCCAGCAGCGTGGACAGCTACGAGCAGTACTTC
TRBV27	NA	15	TRBJ2-7	NA	CASSVGGTAVYEQYF	TGTGCCAGCAGCGTCGGAGGGACAGCGGTCTACGAGCAGTACTTC
TRBV15	NA	16	TRBJ2-2	NA	CATSGWTVTNTGELFF	TGTGCCACCAGCGGATGGACAGTTACAAACACCGGGGAGCTGTTTTTT
TRBV10-3	TRBD2	19	TRBJ2-1	NA	CAISESRLGLAGSYNEQFF	TGTGCCATCAGTGAGTCACGACTCGGGCTAGCGGGGTCCTACAATGAGCAGTTCTTC
TRBV5-4	TRBD2	15	TRBJ2-1	NA	CASSSSSGGDNEQFF	TGTGCCAGCAGCTCGTCTAGCGGGGGGGACAATGAGCAGTTCTTC
TRBV19	TRBD2	13	TRBJ2-1	few	CASSLRLAGEQFF	TGTGCCAGTAGTTTGAGACTAGCAGGAGAGCAGTTCTTC
TRBV7-9	NA	17	TRBJ2-5	NA	CASSLGTTGGFQETQYF	TGTGCCAGCAGCTTGGGCACGACGGGGGGCTTCCAAGAGACCCAGTACTTC
TRBV30	TRBD1	11	TRBJ1-2	NA	CATQTGDGYTF	TGTGCCACCCAGACAGGGGATGGCTACACCTTC
TRBV30	NA	15	TRBJ1-4	NA	CAWSVGAVPNEKLFF	TGTGCCTGGAGTGTTGGGGCGGTCCCTAATGAAAAACTGTTTTTT
TRBV5-1	TRBD1	16	TRBJ1-4	NA	CASRRTGGAANEKLFF	TGCGCCAGCAGGCGCACAGGGGGGGCAGCTAATGAAAAACTGTTTTTT
TRBV5-1	NA	16	TRBJ2-7	NA	CASRLRPTGGFYEQYF	TGCGCCAGCAGGCTTAGACCAACCGGGGGATTCTACGAGCAGTACTTC
TRBV2	NA	12	TRBJ2-7	NA	CASSAQGYEQYF	TGTGCCAGCAGTGCCCAGGGCTACGAGCAGTACTTC
TRBV19	TRBD2	15	TRBJ2-7	NA	CASSRTSGGTYEQYF	TGTGCCAGTAGCCGGACTAGCGGGGGGACCTACGAGCAGTACTTC
TRBV9	NA	16	TRBJ1-1	NA	CASESPSRGQNTEAFF	TGTGCCAGCGAGAGTCCTTCACGGGGACAGAACACTGAAGCTTTCTTT
TRBV6-5	TRBD1	14	TRBJ2-5	NA	CATYPDRVRETQYF	TGTGCCACCTACCCGGACAGGGTTCGGGAGACCCAGTACTTC
TRBV7-2	TRBD2	18	TRBJ2-5	NA	CASSSTGTSGLGGETQYF	TGTGCCAGCAGCTCAACCGGGACTAGCGGGTTAGGAGGGGAGACCCAGTACTTC
TRBV5-1	NA	15	TRBJ1-3	NA	CASSFSGAGGNTIYF	TGCGCCAGCAGCTTCTCAGGGGCCGGGGGAAACACCATATATTTT
TRBV5-1	TRBD2	15	TRBJ2-3	NA	CASSLAGGRTDTQYF	TGCGCCAGCAGCTTAGCGGGGGGTCGGACAGATACGCAGTATTTT
TRBV4-3	TRBD1	15	TRBJ2-7	NA	CASSQRTGGLYEQYF	TGCGCCAGCAGCCAAAGGACAGGGGGCCTCTACGAGCAGTACTTC
TRBV7-9	TRBD2	13	TRBJ2-7	NA	CASSNAGGYEQYF	TGTGCCAGCAGCAACGCGGGGGGGTACGAGCAGTACTTC
TRBV7-8	NA	16	TRBJ1-2	NA	CASSLALSTGSYGYTF	TGTGCCAGCAGCTTAGCGCTCTCAACAGGGAGCTATGGCTACACCTTC
TRBV18	TRBD2	16	TRBJ2-3	NA	CASSRELAGAGDTQYF	TGTGCCAGCTCCCGCGAACTAGCGGGGGCGGGAGATACGCAGTATTTT
TRBV27	NA	13	TRBJ1-3	NA	CASTHTRGNTIYF	TGTGCCAGCACCCACACCCGGGGGAACACCATATATTTT
TRBV4-3	NA	15	TRBJ2-2	once	CASSRGGASTGELFF	TGCGCCAGCAGCCGAGGGGGGGCGAGCACCGGGGAGCTGTTTTTT
TRBV5-6	NA	13	TRBJ2-2	NA	CASSLANTGELFF	TGTGCCAGCAGCTTGGCAAACACCGGGGAGCTGTTTTTT
TRBV6-6	NA	12	TRBJ1-2	NA	CASTRGGYGYTF	TGTGCCAGCACAAGGGGAGGCTATGGCTACACCTTC
TRBV19	NA	13	TRBJ2-3	NA	CASRQGVTDTQYF	TGTGCCAGTAGACAGGGTGTCACAGATACGCAGTATTTT
TRBV4-3	NA	14	TRBJ2-3	NA	CASSQGGDTDTQYF	TGCGCCAGCAGCCAAGGGGGGGACACAGATACGCAGTATTTT
TRBV9	NA	14	TRBJ1-6	NA	CASSALEGFSPLHF	TGTGCCAGCAGCGCCCTGGAGGGGTTTTCACCCCTCCACTTT
TRBV5-1	TRBD1	15	TRBJ2-5	NA	CASSPGTGAWGTQYF	TGCGCCAGCAGCCCTGGGACAGGGGCGTGGGGGACCCAGTACTTC
TRBV4-2	TRBD1	16	TRBJ1-3	NA	CASSQSGGNSGNTIYF	TGTGCCAGCAGCCAGTCAGGGGGGAATTCTGGAAACACCATATATTTT
TRBV7-2	NA	14	TRBJ2-1	NA	CASSLEGYGNEQFF	TGTGCCAGCAGCTTAGAGGGGTATGGTAATGAGCAGTTCTTC
TRBV6-8	NA	18	TRBJ2-2	NA	CASSYSYWGGPNTGELFF	TGTGCCAGCAGTTACTCGTATTGGGGGGGCCCGAACACCGGGGAGCTGTTTTTT
TRBV5-1	TRBD1	15	TRBJ2-7	NA	CASSFSGTGYYEQYF	TGCGCCAGCAGCTTCTCCGGGACAGGTTACTACGAGCAGTACTTC
TRBV4-3	TRBD2	16	TRBJ2-3	few	CASSQRLAGAGDTQYF	TGCGCCAGCAGCCAGAGACTAGCGGGGGCGGGGGATACGCAGTATTTT
TRBV30	TRBD1	17	TRBJ1-3	NA	CAWKQGVLSSSGNTIYF	TGTGCCTGGAAACAGGGGGTGTTATCGAGCTCTGGAAACACCATATATTTT
TRBV27	NA	15	TRBJ1-4	NA	CASTPGTATNEKLFF	TGTGCCAGCACCCCCGGGACTGCAACTAATGAAAAACTGTTTTTT
TRBV7-9	NA	13	TRBJ1-2	NA	CASSPQGYYGYTF	TGTGCCAGCAGCCCCCAGGGGTACTATGGCTACACCTTC
TRBV30	TRBD1	13	TRBJ2-7	once	CAWSGGQGYEQYF	TGTGCCTGGAGTGGGGGACAGGGCTACGAGCAGTACTTC
TRBV7-6	NA	14	TRBJ1-1	NA	CASSLGTVNTEAFF	TGTGCCAGCAGCTTAGGGACAGTGAACACTGAAGCTTTCTTT
TRBV7-2	NA	15	TRBJ2-3	NA	CASSLWQGGLDTQYF	TGTGCCAGCAGCTTATGGCAGGGGGGTTTGGATACGCAGTATTTT
TRBV5-4	NA	14	TRBJ1-5	few	CASSLSGSNQPQHF	TGTGCCAGCAGCTTGAGCGGTAGCAATCAGCCCCAGCATTTT
TRBV6-1	NA	14	TRBJ1-3	NA	CASIWSLAGNTIYF	TGTGCCAGCATTTGGTCCCTCGCGGGAAACACCATATATTTT
TRBV4-2	TRBD2	15	TRBJ2-3	NA	CASSQDERGPDTQYF	TGTGCCAGCAGCCAAGACGAGCGGGGACCAGATACGCAGTATTTT
TRBV6-6	TRBD1	14	TRBJ1-4	NA	CASNRGQAFEKLFF	TGTGCCAGCAATAGAGGACAGGCATTTGAAAAACTGTTTTTT
TRBV25-1	TRBD1	15	TRBJ2-2	NA	CASSARTGGTGELFF	TGTGCCAGCAGTGCCCGGACAGGGGGGACCGGGGAGCTGTTTTTT
TRBV7-3	TRBD2	20	TRBJ2-1	NA	CASSPLTSGGALRAYNEQFF	TGTGCCAGCAGCCCCCTAACTAGCGGGGGGGCCCTACGTGCGTACAATGAGCAGTTCTTC
TRBV7-3	NA	15	TRBJ2-1	once	CASSAQGGSYNEQFF	TGTGCCAGCAGCGCCCAAGGCGGCTCCTACAATGAGCAGTTCTTC
TRBV9	NA	12	TRBJ2-3	NA	CASSARTDTQYF	TGTGCCAGCAGCGCGAGAACAGATACGCAGTATTTT
TRBV29-1	NA	12	TRBJ2-7	NA	CSVEWTPYEQYF	TGCAGCGTTGAATGGACTCCCTACGAGCAGTACTTC